These 4 T cell receptor beta chains share one sample of origin, sequenced in a study of cytomegalovirus exposure and HLA in healthy donors. With 60 Vbeta and 13 Jbeta primers, the PCR was carried out. Data came from immunoSEQ multiplex PCR; TCRdb stores just in-frame clones and leaves some out. The sample has some 210,000 clones, over 60% seen once. The sample comprised PBMCs. These receptors were taken from a woman aged 25-40 years in good health and CMV-seropositive.

This clone was picked up a small number of times. This chain uses TRBV4-3 with TRBJ2-2; 8 nucleotides align to TRBD2. The CDR3 runs 17 residues. V shed 0 bases, J shed 0 bases, and the junction held 3 bases outside the gene matches. The germline gives CDR1 LGHNA, CDR2 YSLEER. The CDR3: CASSQEPSGSNTGELFF. The CDR3 coding sequence is TGCGCCAGCAGCCAAGAACCTAGCGGGTCGAACACCGGGGAGCTGTTTTTT.

This CDR3 reads CASRWTESYEQYF. CDR3 nucleotides: TGCGCCAGCAGATGGACAGAGTCCTACGAGCAGTACTTC. The chain couples TRBV5-1 to TRBJ2-7, with a weak D call TRBD1 (6 bases). In germline, CDR1 is SGHRS, CDR2 YFSETQ. The CDR3 totals 13 residues. The germline V and J ends were trimmed by 5 bases and 1 base, with 10 bases remaining between them. Together with reference TRBV5-1 and TRBJ2-7, the CDR3 gives the full variable domain: KAGVTQTPRYLIKTRGQQVTLSCSPISGHRSVSWYQQTPGQGLQFLFEYFSETQRNKGNFPGRFSGRQFSNSRSEMNVSTLELGDSALYLCASRWTESYEQYFGPGTRLTVT.

The chain carries TRBV19 and TRBJ2-2, with a tentative D call TRBD1 (5 bases). The CDR3 spans 15 residues. V was pared by 3 bases and J by 5 bases, with 13 bases between. In germline, CDR1 is LNHDA, CDR2 SQIVND (reference sequence). Written as DNA, the CDR3 is TGTGCCAGTAGTATTCTCGCAGGGATTACCGGGGAGCTGTTTTTT. Translated: CASSILAGITGELFF.

This chain connects TRBV5-1 to TRBJ2-7, with 11 bases lining up with TRBD1. V lost 0 bases and J lost 3; bases outside the gene matches: 2. Germline loops: CDR1 SGHRS, CDR2 YFSETQ. The CDR3 has 15 amino acids. The CDR3 sequence is CASSLEGTGGYEQYF. Here the CDR3 DNA reads TGCGCCAGCAGCTTGGAGGGGACAGGGGGCTACGAGCAGTACTTC.